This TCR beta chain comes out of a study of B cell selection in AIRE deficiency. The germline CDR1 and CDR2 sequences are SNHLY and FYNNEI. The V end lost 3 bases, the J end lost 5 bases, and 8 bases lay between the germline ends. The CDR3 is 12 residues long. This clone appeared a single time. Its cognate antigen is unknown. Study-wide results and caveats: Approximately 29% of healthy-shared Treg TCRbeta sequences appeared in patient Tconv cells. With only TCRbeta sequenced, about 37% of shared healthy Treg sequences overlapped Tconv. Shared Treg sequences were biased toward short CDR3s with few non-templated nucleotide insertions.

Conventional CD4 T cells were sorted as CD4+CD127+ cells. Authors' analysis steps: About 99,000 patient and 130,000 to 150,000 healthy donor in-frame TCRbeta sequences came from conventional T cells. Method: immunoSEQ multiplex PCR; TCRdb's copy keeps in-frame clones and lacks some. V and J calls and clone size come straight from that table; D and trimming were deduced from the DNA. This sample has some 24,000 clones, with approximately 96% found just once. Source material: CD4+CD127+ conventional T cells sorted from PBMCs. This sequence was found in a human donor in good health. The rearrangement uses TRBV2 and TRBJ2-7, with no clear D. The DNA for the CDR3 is TGTGCCAGCAGTGACGCAGCAGACGAGCAGTACTTC. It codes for CASSDAADEQYF.